This TCR beta chain was obtained from a study of early T cells in non-severe SARS-CoV-2 infection. Study-level information: Sequencing input comprised bulk RNA from unsorted whole blood; chain pairing was not available.

As for this clonotype: Its cognate antigen is unknown.

The V gene lost 8 bases and the J gene lost 6 bases, with 11 bases spanning the gap. The V gene's germline CDR1 is ENHRY and CDR2 SYGVKD. The CDR3 has 13 amino acids. Unique molecular identifiers were attached to individual cDNA molecules. From the 5' RACE reads, TCRdb called clonotypes with MiXCR, one entry per CDR3 protein. The table records fewer than 50,000 distinct CDR3 sequences, 12% of them present only once. Study-level results: Anti-spike CD8 responses were favored in VDJdb matching, and private and CD4 specificities were missed.

The V call is TRBV10-3, the J call TRBJ2-6, with D hard to call. This clonotype originated in an adult who was a healthcare worker with PCR-confirmed SARS-CoV-2 infection or an uninfected control (not recorded which). The specimen sequenced was whole blood. In nucleotides, the CDR3 is TGTGCCATCCTGGACCGCGAGGCCAACGTCCTGACTTTC. This translates into CAILDREANVLTF.